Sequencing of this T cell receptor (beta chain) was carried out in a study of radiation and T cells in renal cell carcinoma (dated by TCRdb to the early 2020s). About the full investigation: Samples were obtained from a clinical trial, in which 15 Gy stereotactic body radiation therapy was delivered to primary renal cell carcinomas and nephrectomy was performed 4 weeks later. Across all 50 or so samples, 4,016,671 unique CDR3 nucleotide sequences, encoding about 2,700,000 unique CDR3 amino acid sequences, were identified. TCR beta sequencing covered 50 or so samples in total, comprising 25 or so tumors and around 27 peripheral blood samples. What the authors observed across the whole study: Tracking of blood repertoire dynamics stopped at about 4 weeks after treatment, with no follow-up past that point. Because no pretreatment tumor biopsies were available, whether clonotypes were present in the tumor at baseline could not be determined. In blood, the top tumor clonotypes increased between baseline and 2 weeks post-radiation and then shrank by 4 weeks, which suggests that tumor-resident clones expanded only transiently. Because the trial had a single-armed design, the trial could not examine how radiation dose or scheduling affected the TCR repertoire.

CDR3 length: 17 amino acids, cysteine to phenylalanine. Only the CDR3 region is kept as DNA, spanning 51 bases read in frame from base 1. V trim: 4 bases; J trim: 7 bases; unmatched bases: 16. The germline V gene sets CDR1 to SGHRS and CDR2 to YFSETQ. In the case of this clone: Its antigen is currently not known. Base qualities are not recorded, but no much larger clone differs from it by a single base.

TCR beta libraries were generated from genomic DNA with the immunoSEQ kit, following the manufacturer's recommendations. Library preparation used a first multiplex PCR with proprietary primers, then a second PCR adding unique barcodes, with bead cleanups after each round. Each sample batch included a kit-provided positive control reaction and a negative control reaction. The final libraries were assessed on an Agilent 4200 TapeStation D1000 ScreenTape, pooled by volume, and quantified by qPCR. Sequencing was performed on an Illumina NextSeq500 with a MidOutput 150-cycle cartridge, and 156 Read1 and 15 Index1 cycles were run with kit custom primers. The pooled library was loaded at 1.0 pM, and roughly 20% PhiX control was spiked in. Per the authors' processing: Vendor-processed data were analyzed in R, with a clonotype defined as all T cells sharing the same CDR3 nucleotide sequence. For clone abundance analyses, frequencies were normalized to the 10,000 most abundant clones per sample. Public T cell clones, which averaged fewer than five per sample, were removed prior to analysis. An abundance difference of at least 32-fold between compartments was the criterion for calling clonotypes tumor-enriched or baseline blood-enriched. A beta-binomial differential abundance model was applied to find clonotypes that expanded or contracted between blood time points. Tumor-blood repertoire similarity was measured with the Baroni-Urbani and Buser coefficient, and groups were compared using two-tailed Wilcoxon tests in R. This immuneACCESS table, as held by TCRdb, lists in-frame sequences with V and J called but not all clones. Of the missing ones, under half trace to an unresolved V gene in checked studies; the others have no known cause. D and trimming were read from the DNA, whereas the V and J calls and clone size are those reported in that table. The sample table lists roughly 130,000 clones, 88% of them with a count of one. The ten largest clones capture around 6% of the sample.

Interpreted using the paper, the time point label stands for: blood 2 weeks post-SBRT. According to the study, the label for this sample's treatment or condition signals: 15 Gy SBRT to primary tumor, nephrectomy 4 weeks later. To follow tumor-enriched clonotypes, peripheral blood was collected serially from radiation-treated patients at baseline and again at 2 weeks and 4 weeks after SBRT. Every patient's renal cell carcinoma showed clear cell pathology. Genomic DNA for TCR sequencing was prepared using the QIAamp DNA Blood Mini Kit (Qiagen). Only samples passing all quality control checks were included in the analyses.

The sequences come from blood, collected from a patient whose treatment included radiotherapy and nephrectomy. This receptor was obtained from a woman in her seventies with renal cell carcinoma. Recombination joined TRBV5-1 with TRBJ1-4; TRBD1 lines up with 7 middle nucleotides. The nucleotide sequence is TGCGCCAGCAGCCGAACGGGACAGAAGCCGGGTGGTGAAAAACTGTTTTTT. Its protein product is CASSRTGQKPGGEKLFF. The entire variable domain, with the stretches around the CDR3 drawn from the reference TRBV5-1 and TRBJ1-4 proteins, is KAGVTQTPRYLIKTRGQQVTLSCSPISGHRSVSWYQQTPGQGLQFLFEYFSETQRNKGNFPGRFSGRQFSNSRSEMNVSTLELGDSALYLCASSRTGQKPGGEKLFFGSGTQLSVL.